This TCR beta chain was retrieved from a study of control samples from healthy donors and cancer patients. This table comes from immunoSEQ multiplex PCR, and its TCRdb copy is limited to in-frame clones, with some not included. Of approximately 180,000 clones listed, under 95% are singletons. V was trimmed by 2 bases and J by 3 bases, leaving 10 bases between them. Germline-derived CDR1 and CDR2 are LGHDT and YNNKEL (reference sequence). The CDR3 runs to 14 residues. The source is a woman in her late teens or twenties in good health. The V call is TRBV3-1 (or the pseudogene TRBV3-2), the J call TRBJ2-5, with D perhaps matching TRBD1 (6 bases). The sequencing input was blood. CDR3 nucleotides: TGTGCCAGCAGCCAAACCGACAGGAAAGAGACCCAGTACTTC. It codes for CASSQTDRKETQYF.